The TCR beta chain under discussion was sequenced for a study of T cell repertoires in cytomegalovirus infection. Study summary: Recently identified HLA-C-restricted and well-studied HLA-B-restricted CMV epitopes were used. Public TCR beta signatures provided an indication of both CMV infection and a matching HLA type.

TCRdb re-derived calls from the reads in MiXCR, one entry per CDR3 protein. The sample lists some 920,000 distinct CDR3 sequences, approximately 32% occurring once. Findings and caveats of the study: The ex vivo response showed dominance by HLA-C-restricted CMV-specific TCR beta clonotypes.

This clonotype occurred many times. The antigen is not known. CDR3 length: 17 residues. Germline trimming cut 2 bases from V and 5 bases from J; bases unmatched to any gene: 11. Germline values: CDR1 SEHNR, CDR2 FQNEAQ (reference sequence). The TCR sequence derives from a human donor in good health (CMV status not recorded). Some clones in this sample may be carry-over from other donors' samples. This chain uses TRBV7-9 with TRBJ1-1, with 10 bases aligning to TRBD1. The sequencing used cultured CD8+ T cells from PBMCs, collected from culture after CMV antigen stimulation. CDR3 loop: CASSLRDPGTGETEAFF. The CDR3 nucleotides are TGTGCCAGCAGCTTACGGGACCCCGGGACAGGGGAGACTGAAGCTTTCTTT.